The 29 T cell receptor beta chains listed next were all sequenced from one sample in a study of cytomegalovirus exposure and HLA in healthy donors. Researchers ran the PCR with 60 Vbeta and 13 Jbeta primers. Clones were read by immunoSEQ multiplex PCR, and TCRdb kept only the in-frame ones, dropping some. The sample consists of about 60,000 clones, 70% to 85% of them appearing once. Sequences were obtained from PBMCs. The source of these receptors is a woman aged 40-49 years in good health and CMV-seropositive.

The chain links TRBV7-9 to TRBJ2-3; D is possibly TRBD2 (7 bases). Per the germline V gene, CDR1 is SEHNR and CDR2 is FQNEAQ (reference sequence). The CDR3 spans 15 residues. Trimming removed 7 bases at V and 3 bases at J, with 17 bases between. CDR3 region: CASTSRGGGTDTQYF. CDR3 nucleotides: TGTGCCAGCACCTCAAGGGGGGGTGGGACAGATACGCAGTATTTT.

The chain has TRBV15 and TRBJ1-5; 8 positions agree with TRBD1. CDR1 LNHNV and CDR2 YYDKDF come from the germline V gene (reference sequence). V gave up 3 bases and J gave up 0 bases; unmatched junction bases: 7. This CDR3 is built from 17 residues. The CDR3 loop reads CATSSVETGDSNQPQHF. The CDR3, as DNA: TGTGCCACCAGCAGTGTAGAGACAGGGGATAGCAATCAGCCCCAGCATTTT.

V is TRBV4-1 and J is TRBJ1-2; 8 bases fit TRBD1. There are 15 residues in the CDR3. V gave up 4 bases and J gave up 4 bases; unmatched junction bases: 8. CDR1 is MGHRA and CDR2 is YSYEKL in the germline V gene. The CDR3 DNA is TGCGCCAGCAGCCCCTTCAGGGGGCCGGGCTATGGCTACACCTTC. Its translation: CASSPFRGPGYGYTF.

This chain uses TRBV11-3 with TRBJ2-2, with D possibly TRBD1 on 5 matching bases. The germline CDR1 and CDR2 sequences are SGHNT and YENEEA. There are 15 residues in the CDR3. V was cut by 0 bases and J by 3 bases, with 8 bases left in between. CDR3 protein: CASSLDPGYTGELFF. As DNA, the CDR3 is TGTGCCAGCAGCTTAGATCCAGGGTACACCGGGGAGCTGTTTTTT.

The chain combines TRBV4-2 with TRBJ1-1; 8 nucleotides match TRBD1. The CDR3 is 15 amino acids. The J segment lost 4 bases and the V segment lost 0 bases, leaving 4 bases of the junction unmatched. CDR1 and CDR2 (germline): LGHNA, YNFKEQ. CDR3 nucleotides: TGTGCCAGCAGCCAAGATGAAACAGGGGGCACTGAAGCTTTCTTT. It translates to CASSQDETGGTEAFF.

This chain connects TRBV6-5 to TRBJ2-7; TRBD2 matches 8 bases. CDR1 and CDR2 from the germline V gene are MNHEY and SVGAGI. V shed 5 bases and J 6 bases; nucleotides not matched to a gene: 3. This CDR3 is 12 amino acids long. The CDR3 nucleotides read TGTGCCAGCAGTCCCGGGGGGGGCGAGCAGTACTTC. Translated: CASSPGGGEQYF.

V and J are TRBV11-1 and TRBJ2-6, with D unresolved. CDR1 SGHAT and CDR2 FQDESV come from the germline V gene (reference sequence). This CDR3 region has 14 residues. The germline V and J ends were trimmed by 1 base and 2 bases, with 3 bases remaining between them. The CDR3 coding sequence is TGTGCCAGCAGCTTAGTCGCTGGGGCCAACGTCCTGACTTTC. This gives the protein CASSLVAGANVLTF.

As regards this clone: Its ends do not fully match the called genes, so a read error is possible. The chain couples TRBV27 to TRBJ2-7, with 9 positions matching TRBD1. The CDR3 runs 15 residues. Germline V gene lookup returns CDR1 MNHEY and CDR2 SMNVEV (reference sequence). This CDR3 reads CVSSLWGQGAYEQYF. The CDR3 DNA reads as TGTGTCAGCAGTTTATGGGGACAGGGCGCCTACGAGCAGTACTTC.

V is TRBV6-5 and J is TRBJ1-6; 8 nucleotides agree with TRBD1. Germline lookup yields CDR1 MNHEY and CDR2 SVGAGI. This CDR3 has 15 residues. Trimming took 8 bases from V and 7 from J; bases not matched to a gene: 10. DNA for the CDR3: TGTGCCAGCTCCCCAACAGGGACAGGAAATTCACCCCTCCACTTT. Its protein is CASSPTGTGNSPLHF.

The chain is built from TRBV30 and TRBJ2-7, with 9 positions matching TRBD1. Per the germline V gene, CDR1 is GTSNPN and CDR2 is SVGIG (reference sequence). CDR3 length: 14 amino acids. After removal of 3 bases from V and 3 bases from J, the junction contained 6 bases not matched to a gene. The CDR3 loop reads CAWRRTGEFYEQYF. DNA for the CDR3: TGTGCCTGGAGGCGGACAGGGGAATTCTACGAGCAGTACTTC.

The chain carries TRBV7-9 and TRBJ1-2, with TRBD1 matching over 8 bases. V shed 3 bases, J shed 4 bases, and the junction held 4 bases outside the gene matches. Germline loops: CDR1 SEHNR, CDR2 FQNEAQ (reference sequence). CDR3 length equals 14 residues. The chain's CDR3 is CASSFVTGGYGYTF. CDR3 nucleotides: TGTGCCAGCAGCTTTGTCACAGGGGGCTATGGCTACACCTTC.

The chain links TRBV4-1 to TRBJ1-1; a weak D match, TRBD1 (5 bases). CDR3 size: 15 residues. V lost 0 bases to trimming and J lost 0 bases, with 8 bases between them. Germline CDR1 is MGHRA and CDR2 is YSYEKL. The CDR3 reads CASSQDPRVNTEAFF. The CDR3, as DNA: TGCGCCAGCAGCCAAGACCCCAGGGTGAACACTGAAGCTTTCTTT.

The chain carries TRBV11-3 and TRBJ2-3, with 8 nucleotides matching TRBD2. Germline V lookup: CDR1 SGHNT, CDR2 YENEEA. Trimming removed 2 bases from V and 4 bases from J; junction bases left unmatched: 2. The length of the CDR3 is 14 residues. The CDR3 is CASSLSAGADTQYF. The CDR3 DNA reads TGTGCCAGCAGCTTATCAGCGGGGGCAGATACGCAGTATTTT.

This chain links TRBV11-3 with TRBJ1-1; 8 nucleotides align to TRBD1. Germline values: CDR1 SGHNT, CDR2 YENEEA. The CDR3 is 15 residues long. The V segment lost 1 base and the J segment 3 bases; nucleotides outside the gene matches: 4. In nucleotides, the CDR3 is TGTGCCAGCAGCTTAGGCAGGGGGCGCGACACTGAAGCTTTCTTT. It translates to CASSLGRGRDTEAFF.

This clone was seen a few times. DNA for the CDR3: TGCGCCAGCAGCCAAGGAAGCGGGTGGACGAATAATTCACCCCTCCACTTT. It codes for CASSQGSGWTNNSPLHF. The chain is built from TRBV4-1 and TRBJ1-6, with D uncertain. Trimming took 1 base from V and 5 from J, leaving 15 bases between them. Per the germline V gene, CDR1 is MGHRA and CDR2 is YSYEKL. There are 17 residues in the CDR3.

The chain uses TRBV15 and TRBJ1-3, with unresolved D. This CDR3 region has 16 residues. In germline, CDR1 is LNHNV, CDR2 YYDKDF (reference sequence). The germline V and J ends were trimmed by 2 bases and 4 bases, with 15 bases remaining between them. CDR3 in DNA: TGTGCCACCAGCAGATTACGTGAGGGTAGGGGAAACACCATATATTTT. Its protein is CATSRLREGRGNTIYF. The whole variable domain, remainder taken from reference TRBV15 and TRBJ1-3, is DAMVIQNPRYQVTQFGKPVTLSCSQTLNHNVMYWYQQKSSQAPKLLFHYYDKDFNNEADTPDNFQSRRPNTSFCFLDIRSPGLGDTAMYLCATSRLREGRGNTIYFGEGSWLTVV.

The chain links TRBV23-1 to TRBJ2-5, with 7 nucleotides matching TRBD1. TRBV23-1 has ORF status, its function being uncertain. The V segment lost 11 bases and the J segment 13 bases; nucleotides outside the gene matches: 13. The CDR3 length is 11 residues. In DNA form, the CDR3 reads TGCGCCCCGACCCCCCGGGACAGCCCGTACTTC. This codes for CAPTPRDSPYF.

V gene TRBV29-1 combines with J gene TRBJ2-1, with 9 positions matching TRBD2. Per the germline V gene, CDR1 is SQVTM and CDR2 is ANQGSEA. The CDR3 is 15 residues long. The V and J ends lost 5 bases and 6 bases, in that order; junction bases with no gene match: 11. CDR3 protein: CSVLPAGGSSNEQFF. CDR3 nucleotide sequence: TGCAGCGTTCTGCCGGCGGGGGGGTCTTCCAATGAGCAGTTCTTC.

The chain carries TRBV5-1 and TRBJ2-7; D is perhaps TRBD1 (6 bases). V was trimmed by 1 base and J by 0 bases, leaving 14 bases between them. The germline V gene encodes CDR1 SGHRS and CDR2 YFSETQ. This CDR3 contains 16 residues. The CDR3 protein is CASSLSSGVSSYEQYF. CDR3 bases: TGCGCCAGCAGCTTGAGCTCAGGGGTCAGCTCCTACGAGCAGTACTTC.

The rearrangement uses TRBV6-5 and TRBJ2-3, with D possibly matching TRBD2 (5 bases). The length of the CDR3 is 14 residues. Germline V gene data show CDR1 as MNHEY and CDR2 as SVGAGI. V was cut by 2 bases and J by 4 bases, with 10 bases left in between. CDR3 nucleotides: TGTGCCAGCAGTTACGGAGGATGGGCAGATACGCAGTATTTT. Protein sequence: CASSYGGWADTQYF.

The CDR3 DNA follows: TGCGCCAGCAGTGTTGGGACAGGGATTAATTCACCCCTCCACTTT. This codes for CASSVGTGINSPLHF. The V and J genes are TRBV10-1 and TRBJ1-6, with TRBD1 matching over 9 bases. The germline V gene has CDR1 WNHNN and CDR2 SYGVQD (reference sequence). With 4 bases clipped from V and 6 bases from J, the junction kept 4 bases outside the gene matches. The CDR3 extends over 15 amino acids.

This rearrangement joins TRBV7-2 to TRBJ2-3; TRBD1 aligns across 8 bases. The CDR3 runs to 16 residues. CDR1 is SGHTA, CDR2 FQGNSA, per germline. The V segment lost 4 bases and the J segment 1 base; nucleotides outside the gene matches: 7. For the CDR3, the DNA is TGTGCCAGCAGCTCACCGGGACAGGTGCGCACAGATACGCAGTATTTT. Translation: CASSSPGQVRTDTQYF.

This chain links TRBV2 with TRBJ2-7; the D gene is possibly TRBD2 (6 bases). Trimming removed 2 bases from V and 3 bases from J, with 11 bases in between. This CDR3 is built from 14 residues. From germline, CDR1 is SNHLY and CDR2 FYNNEI. The CDR3 DNA is TGTGCCAGCAGTGAACGGGGGACGGGCTACGAGCAGTACTTC. Protein: CASSERGTGYEQYF.

The chain recombines TRBV27 with TRBJ2-7, with 9 bases identical to TRBD2. The V gene's germline CDR1 is MNHEY and CDR2 SMNVEV (reference sequence). V shed 1 base and J 0 bases; nucleotides not matched to a gene: 4. The CDR3 totals 16 residues. The CDR3 nucleotides read TGTGCCAGCAGTTTATTAGCGGGGGCCGACTCCTACGAGCAGTACTTC. This translates into CASSLLAGADSYEQYF.

The chain joins TRBV13 to TRBJ2-4, with 7 bases that match TRBD2. With 3 bases clipped from V and 10 bases from J, the junction kept 12 bases outside the gene matches. The CDR3 consists of 15 residues. CDR1 is PRHDT and CDR2 is FYEKMQ in the germline V gene (reference sequence). For the CDR3, the DNA is TGTGCCAGCAGCTTGGGCGGCCAGGGACTAACGATTCAGTACTTC. It specifies CASSLGGQGLTIQYF.

This clone has a single count. This rearrangement joins TRBV9 to TRBJ2-2; tentative D call: TRBD2 (8 bases). Germline V CDR1 and CDR2: SGDLS, YYNGEE. Trimming left V 0 bases short and J 5 bases short, with 14 bases between. This CDR3 is 16 amino acids long. The DNA for the CDR3 is TGTGCCAGCAGCGTAGCGGGAGGGGGCGTGACCGGGGAGCTGTTTTTT. Translating it yields CASSVAGGGVTGELFF.

This CDR3 reads CASSRGSGGGTDTQYF. CDR3 DNA: TGCGCCAGCAGCCGGGGATCGGGGGGCGGCACAGATACGCAGTATTTT. J is TRBJ2-3 and V is TRBV5-1; D is possibly TRBD2 (7 bases). The CDR3 is made up of 16 amino acids. Per the germline V gene, CDR1 is SGHRS and CDR2 is YFSETQ. The V end was cut by 4 bases, the J end by 1 base, with 16 bases between.

The chain combines TRBV12-5 with TRBJ1-1, with D uncertain. Germline V CDR1 and CDR2: LGHNT, FRNRAP. With 5 bases removed from V and 8 bases from J, the gap between germline ends came to 12 bases. CDR3 length: 12 amino acids. The CDR3: CASGQPSREAFF. The CDR3 DNA sequence: TGTGCTAGTGGTCAACCCTCACGGGAAGCTTTCTTT. The complete variable domain, with remaining parts taken from reference TRBV12-5 and TRBJ1-1, reads DARVTQTPRHKVTEMGQEVTMRCQPILGHNTVFWYRQTMMQGLELLAYFRNRAPLDDSGMPKDRFSAEMPDATLATLKIQPSEPRDSAVYFCASGQPSREAFFGQGTRLTVV.

The V and J genes are TRBV6-5 and TRBJ1-5, with a possible D match to TRBD1 (5 bases). The germline V and J ends were trimmed by 2 bases and 7 bases, with 9 bases remaining between them. The CDR3 extends over 13 amino acids. Per the germline V gene, CDR1 is MNHEY and CDR2 is SVGAGI. This chain's CDR3 is CASSYGGKQPQHF. DNA for the CDR3: TGTGCCAGCAGTTACGGGGGGAAGCAGCCCCAGCATTTT.